These 5 T cell receptor beta chains share one sample of origin, sequenced in a study of blood T cell repertoires in COVID-19. Repertoires were generated with immunoSEQ multiplex PCR, while TCRdb's copy carries only in-frame clones and drops some. Of under 200,000 clones in the sample, roughly four fifths were seen once. The sample consisted of peripheral blood. These receptors came from a man in his 70s who had recovered from COVID-19.

V usage is TRBV29-1 and J usage is TRBJ1-3; TRBD1 might be the D (5 bases). This CDR3 is 13 amino acids long. With 4 bases removed from V and 0 bases from J, the gap between germline ends came to 7 bases. Per the germline V gene, CDR1 is SQVTM and CDR2 is ANQGSEA. The CDR3 reads CSVADISGNTIYF. The CDR3 bases are TGCAGCGTTGCGGACATCTCTGGAAACACCATATATTTT.

The genes are TRBV12-3 or TRBV12-4 and TRBJ1-2; 7 nucleotides align to TRBD1. The CDR3 has 12 amino acids. V dropped 6 bases and J dropped 5; count of bases not matched to a gene: 3. This CDR3 is CASRIQGYGYTF. Written as DNA, the CDR3 is TGTGCCAGCAGGATACAGGGGTATGGCTACACCTTC.

In this sample, this clone turned up a few times. This chain links TRBV18 with TRBJ1-2, with TRBD1 matching 9 bases. Per germline, CDR1 KGHSH and CDR2 LQKENI. The CDR3 runs to 15 residues. Unmatched junction bases numbered 7, after V lost 4 bases and J lost 4 bases. The CDR3 DNA sequence: TGTGCCAGCTCACTAGGACAGGGGAGTACCTATGGCTACACCTTC. It yields the protein CASSLGQGSTYGYTF. The complete variable domain, with remaining parts taken from reference TRBV18 and TRBJ1-2, reads NAGVMQNPRHLVRRRGQEARLRCSPMKGHSHVYWYRQLPEEGLKFMVYLQKENIIDESGMPKERFSAEFPKEGPSILRIQQVVRGDSAAYFCASSLGQGSTYGYTFGSGTRLTVV.

The chain recombines TRBV28 with TRBJ2-7, with 11 bases matching TRBD1. V dropped 3 bases and J dropped 6; count of bases not matched to a gene: 13. Germline V gene data show CDR1 as MDHEN and CDR2 as SYDVKM. The CDR3 sequence is 17 residues long. CDR3 in DNA: TGTGCCAGCAGTTTTTCGGAGAGGACAGGGGGCTCAGGCGAGCAGTACTTC. Protein: CASSFSERTGGSGEQYF.

V is TRBV11-3 and J is TRBJ2-3, with 10 bases lining up with TRBD2. The CDR3 totals 17 residues. V lost 4 bases to trimming and J lost 2 bases; unmatched junction nucleotides: 9. CDR1 is SGHNT and CDR2 is YENEEA in the germline V gene. The CDR3 DNA sequence: TGTGCCAGCAGCTCCCTGGGTAGCGGGGGGTACACAGATACGCAGTATTTT. Protein: CASSSLGSGGYTDTQYF.